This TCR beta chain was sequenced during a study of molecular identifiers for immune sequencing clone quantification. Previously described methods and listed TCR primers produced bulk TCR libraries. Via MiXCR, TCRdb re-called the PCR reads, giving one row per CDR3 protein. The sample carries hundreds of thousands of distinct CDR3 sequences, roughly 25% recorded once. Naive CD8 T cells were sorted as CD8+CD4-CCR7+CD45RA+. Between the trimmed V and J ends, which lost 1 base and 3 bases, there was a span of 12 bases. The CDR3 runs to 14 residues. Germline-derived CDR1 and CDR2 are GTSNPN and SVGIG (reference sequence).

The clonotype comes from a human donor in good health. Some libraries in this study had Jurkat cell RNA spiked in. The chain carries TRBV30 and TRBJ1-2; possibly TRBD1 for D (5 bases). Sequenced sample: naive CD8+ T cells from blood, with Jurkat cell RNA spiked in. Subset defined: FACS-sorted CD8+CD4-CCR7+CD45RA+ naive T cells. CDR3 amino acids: CAWSGDSEYYGYTF. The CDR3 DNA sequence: TGTGCCTGGAGTGGTGACAGTGAATACTATGGCTACACCTTC. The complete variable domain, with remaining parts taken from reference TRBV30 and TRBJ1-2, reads SQTIHQWPATLVQPVGSPLSLECTVEGTSNPNLYWYRQAAGRGLQLLFYSVGIGQISSEVPQNLSASRPQDRQFILSSKKLLLSDSGFYLCAWSGDSEYYGYTFGSGTRLTVV.